Described below is a single T cell receptor (beta chain) sequence and its context. The CDR3 runs to 16 residues. V trimming: 5 bases; J trimming: 9 bases; junction bases outside the gene matches: 6. Germline V CDR1 and CDR2: KGHDR, SFDVKD. These data are taken from a study of blood T cell repertoires in COVID-19. Overall study: From the United States, Italy and Spain came samples of acute and convalescent COVID-19. In each case, the material was cDNA or gDNA derived from T cells, B-cell-depleted T cells, or PBMCs.

As originally analysed: How many nucleated cells were present was estimated from reference gene primer amplification. Only in-frame clones appear in the TCRdb table, and some are missing; sequencing was by immunoSEQ multiplex PCR. V, J and clone size reflect that table, while D and trimming were determined from the DNA. Of roughly 100,000 clones in the sample, roughly 80% were seen once. Sequenced input: peripheral blood. The receptor comes from a woman older than 75 with acute or convalescent COVID-19. The chain couples TRBV24-1 to TRBJ2-1; 16 nucleotides agree with TRBD2. This CDR3 reads CATSVGTSGRDIEQFF. The DNA of the CDR3 is TGTGCCACCAGTGTGGGGACTAGCGGGAGGGATATTGAGCAGTTCTTC.